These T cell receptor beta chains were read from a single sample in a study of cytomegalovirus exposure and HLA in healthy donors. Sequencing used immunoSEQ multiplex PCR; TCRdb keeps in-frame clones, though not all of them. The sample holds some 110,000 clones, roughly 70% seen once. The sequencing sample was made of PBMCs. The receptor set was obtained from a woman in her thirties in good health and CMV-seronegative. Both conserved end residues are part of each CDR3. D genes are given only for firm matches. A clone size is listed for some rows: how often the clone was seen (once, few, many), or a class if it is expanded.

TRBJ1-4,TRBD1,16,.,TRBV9,TGTGCCAGCAGCGCTCTACCGGGACAGGGAAATGAAAAACTGTTTTTT,CASSALPGQGNEKLFF
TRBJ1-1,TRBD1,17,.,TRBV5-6,TGTGCCAGCAGCTTGGGGACAGGGGAGGCGAGGAAGACTGAAGCTTTCTTT,CASSLGTGEARKTEAFF
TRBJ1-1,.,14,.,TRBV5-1,TGCGCCAGCAGCTGGGGGACAACGAACACTGAAGCTTTCTTT,CASSWGTTNTEAFF
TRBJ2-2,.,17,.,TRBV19,TGTGCCAGTACCCAGAGGGGAGGAACCCCGAACACCGGGGAGCTGTTTTTT,CASTQRGGTPNTGELFF
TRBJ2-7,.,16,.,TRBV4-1,TGCGCCAGCAGCCAAGCCGCGACGTACAGGGCCTACGAGCAGTACTTC,CASSQAATYRAYEQYF
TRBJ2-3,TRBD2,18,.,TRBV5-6,TGTGCCAGCAGCCCTCCGCCCAAGACTAGCGGGGAGTCAGATACGCAGTATTTT,CASSPPPKTSGESDTQYF
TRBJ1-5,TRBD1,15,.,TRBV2,TGTGCCAGCAGCGAGGACGGACAGGGGGGTTGGCCCCAGCATTTT,CASSEDGQGGWPQHF
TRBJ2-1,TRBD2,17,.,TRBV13,TGTGCCAGCAGCTCCCAAGGACTAGCGGGTTACTACAATGAGCAGTTCTTC,CASSSQGLAGYYNEQFF
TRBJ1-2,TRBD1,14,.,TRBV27,TGTGCCAGCAGTTCCCGACAGGGGATACGTGGCTACACCTTC,CASSSRQGIRGYTF
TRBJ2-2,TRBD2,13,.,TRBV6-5,TGTGCCGTCGGGGGGGCCTACACCGGGGAGCTGTTTTTT,CAVGGAYTGELFF
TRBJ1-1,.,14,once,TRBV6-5,TGTGCCAGCAGTTACTTCAACAGGGATACTGAAGCTTTCTTT,CASSYFNRDTEAFF
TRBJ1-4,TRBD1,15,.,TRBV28,TGTGCCAGCAGTTCTCTTTCAGGGGGCTTCGAGAAACTGTTTTTT,CASSSLSGGFEKLFF
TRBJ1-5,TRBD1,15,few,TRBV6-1,TGTGCCAGTTCATTGGACAGGGTCTACAATCAGCCCCAGCATTTT,CASSLDRVYNQPQHF
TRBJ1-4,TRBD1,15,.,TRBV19,TGTGCCAGTAGTATGTTGGGACAGGGCTTTGAAAAACTGTTTTTT,CASSMLGQGFEKLFF
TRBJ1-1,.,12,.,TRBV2,TGTGCCAGCATATCCGGGAGGGTTGAAGCTTTCTTT,CASISGRVEAFF
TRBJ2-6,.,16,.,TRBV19,TGTGCCAGCGTACCGACAGGTCTCTCTGGGGCCAACGTCCTGACTTTC,CASVPTGLSGANVLTF
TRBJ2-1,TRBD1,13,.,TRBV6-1,TGTGCCAGCAGTCGGGACAGGGTTACTGAGCAGTTCTTC,CASSRDRVTEQFF
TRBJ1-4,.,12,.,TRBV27,TGTGCCAGCAGAACTACTAATGAAAAACTGTTTTTT,CASRTTNEKLFF
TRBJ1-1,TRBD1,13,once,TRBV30,TGTGCCTGGAGTGAACAGGGGTATACTGAAGCTTTCTTT,CAWSEQGYTEAFF
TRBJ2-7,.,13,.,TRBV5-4,TGTGCCAGCAGCTTGGCCAACTCCTACGAGCAGTACTTC,CASSLANSYEQYF
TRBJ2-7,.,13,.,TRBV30,TGTGCCTGGAGTGTACTAGTCCCCGGGGAGCAGTACTTC,CAWSVLVPGEQYF
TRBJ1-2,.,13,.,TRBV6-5,TGTGCCAGCCGGGAGACCTCTATCTATGGCTACACCTTC,CASRETSIYGYTF
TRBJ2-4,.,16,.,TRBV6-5,TGTGCCAGCAGTTTTTCAGTGGGACTAGCCAAAAACATTCAGTACTTC,CASSFSVGLAKNIQYF
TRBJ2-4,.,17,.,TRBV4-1,TGCGCCAGCAGCCAGGCGGCGGAACAGGGTTCCAAAAACATTCAGTACTTC,CASSQAAEQGSKNIQYF
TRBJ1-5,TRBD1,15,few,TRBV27,TGTGCCAGCAGTTTAAGGGGTACAGGGGACGGGCCCCAGCATTTT,CASSLRGTGDGPQHF
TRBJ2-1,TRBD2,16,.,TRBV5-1,TGCGCCAGCAGTCAAAAACCGCTAGCGGGAGACAATGAGCAGTTCTTC,CASSQKPLAGDNEQFF
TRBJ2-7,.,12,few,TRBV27,TGTGCCAGCAGTTCCTCAAGGGGCGAGCAGTACTTC,CASSSSRGEQYF
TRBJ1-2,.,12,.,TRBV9,TGTGCCAGCACCGACGGGGGGTATGGCTACACCTTC,CASTDGGYGYTF
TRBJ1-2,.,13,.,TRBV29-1,TGCAGCGTTGAAGACCGGTCAGGGTATCGCTACACCTTC,CSVEDRSGYRYTF
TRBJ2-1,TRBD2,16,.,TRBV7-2,TGTGCCAGCAGCTTAGGGCCGGGAGGGGGCTACAATGAGCAGTTCTTC,CASSLGPGGGYNEQFF